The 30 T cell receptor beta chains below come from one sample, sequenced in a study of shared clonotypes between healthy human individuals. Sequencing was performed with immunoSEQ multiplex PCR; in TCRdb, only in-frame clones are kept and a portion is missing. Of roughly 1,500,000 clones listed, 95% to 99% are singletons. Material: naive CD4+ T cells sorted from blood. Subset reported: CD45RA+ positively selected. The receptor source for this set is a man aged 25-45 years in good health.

CDR3 residues: CASSLARNSQQFF. The CDR3, as DNA: TGCGCCAGCAGCTTGGCCAGGAACAGCCAGCAGTTCTTC. This rearrangement joins TRBV5-1 to TRBJ2-1; D gene ambiguous. CDR1 is SGHRS, CDR2 YFSETQ, per germline. V lost 0 bases and J 11 bases, leaving 12 bases between the germline ends. This CDR3 has 13 amino acids.

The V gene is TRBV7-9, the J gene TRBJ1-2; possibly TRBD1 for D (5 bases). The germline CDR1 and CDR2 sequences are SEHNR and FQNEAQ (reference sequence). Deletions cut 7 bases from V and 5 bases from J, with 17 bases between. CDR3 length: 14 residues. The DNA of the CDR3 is TGTGCCAGCATCGCCAGAGGGGAAGGGTATGGCTACACCTTC. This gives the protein CASIARGEGYGYTF.

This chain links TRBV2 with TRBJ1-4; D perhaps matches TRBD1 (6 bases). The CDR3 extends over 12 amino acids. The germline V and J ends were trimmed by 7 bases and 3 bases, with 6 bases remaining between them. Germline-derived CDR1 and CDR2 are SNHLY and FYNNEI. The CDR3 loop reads CASNRANEKLFF. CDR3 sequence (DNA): TGTGCCAGCAACAGGGCTAATGAAAAACTGTTTTTT.

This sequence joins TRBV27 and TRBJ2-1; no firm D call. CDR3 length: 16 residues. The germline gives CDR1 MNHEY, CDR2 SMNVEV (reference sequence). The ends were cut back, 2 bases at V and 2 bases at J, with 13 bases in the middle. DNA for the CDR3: TGTGCCAGCAGTTTACACGCTCAGATGACCTACAATGAGCAGTTCTTC. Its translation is CASSLHAQMTYNEQFF.

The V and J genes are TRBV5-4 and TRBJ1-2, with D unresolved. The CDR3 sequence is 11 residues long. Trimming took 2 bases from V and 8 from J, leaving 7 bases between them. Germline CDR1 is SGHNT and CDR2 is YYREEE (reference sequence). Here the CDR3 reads CASSFWGGYTF. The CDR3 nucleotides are TGTGCCAGCAGCTTTTGGGGAGGCTACACCTTC.

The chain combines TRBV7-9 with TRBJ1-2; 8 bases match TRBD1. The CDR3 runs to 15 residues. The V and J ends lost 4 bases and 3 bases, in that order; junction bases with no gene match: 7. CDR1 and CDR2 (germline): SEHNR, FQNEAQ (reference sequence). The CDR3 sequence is CASSSLTGVDYGYTF. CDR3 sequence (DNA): TGTGCCAGCAGCTCCCTGACAGGGGTGGACTATGGCTACACCTTC.

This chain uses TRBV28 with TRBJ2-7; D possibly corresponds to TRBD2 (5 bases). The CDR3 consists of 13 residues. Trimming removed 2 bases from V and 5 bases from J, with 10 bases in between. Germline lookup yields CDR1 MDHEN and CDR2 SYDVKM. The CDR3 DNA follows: TGTGCCAGCAGTTTACCGGGGTTGGACGAGCAGTACTTC. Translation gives CASSLPGLDEQYF.

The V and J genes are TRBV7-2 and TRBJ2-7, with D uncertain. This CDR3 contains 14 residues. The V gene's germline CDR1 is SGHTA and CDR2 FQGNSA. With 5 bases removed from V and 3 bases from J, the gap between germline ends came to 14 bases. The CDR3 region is CASSTWTVDYEQYF. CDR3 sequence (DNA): TGTGCCAGCAGCACTTGGACCGTCGACTACGAGCAGTACTTC.

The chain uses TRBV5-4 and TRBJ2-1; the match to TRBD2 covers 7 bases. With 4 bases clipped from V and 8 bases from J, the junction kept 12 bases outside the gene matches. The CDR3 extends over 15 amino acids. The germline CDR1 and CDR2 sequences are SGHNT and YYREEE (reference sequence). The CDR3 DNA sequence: TGTGCCAGCAGCCTCTACGGGGCTAGCGGTGATGAGCAGTTCTTC. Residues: CASSLYGASGDEQFF.

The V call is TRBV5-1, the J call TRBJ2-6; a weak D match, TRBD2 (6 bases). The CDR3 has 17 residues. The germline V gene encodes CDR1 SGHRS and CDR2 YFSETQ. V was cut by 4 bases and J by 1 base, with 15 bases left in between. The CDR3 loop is CASSPGEGVSGANVLTF. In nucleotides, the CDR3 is TGCGCCAGCAGCCCGGGAGAAGGGGTGTCTGGGGCCAACGTCCTGACTTTC.

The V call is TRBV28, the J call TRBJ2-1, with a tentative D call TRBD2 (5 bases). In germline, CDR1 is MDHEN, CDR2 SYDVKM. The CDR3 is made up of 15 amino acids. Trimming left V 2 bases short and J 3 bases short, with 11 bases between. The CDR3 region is CASSLLDSGYNEQFF. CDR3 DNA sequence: TGTGCCAGCAGTTTACTGGACTCTGGCTACAATGAGCAGTTCTTC.

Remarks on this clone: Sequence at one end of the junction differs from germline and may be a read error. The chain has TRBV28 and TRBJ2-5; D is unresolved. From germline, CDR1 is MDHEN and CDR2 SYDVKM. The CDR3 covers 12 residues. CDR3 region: CASSWGRFVPDF. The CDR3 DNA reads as TGTGCCAGCAGCTGGGGTCGATTTGTCCCTGACTTC.

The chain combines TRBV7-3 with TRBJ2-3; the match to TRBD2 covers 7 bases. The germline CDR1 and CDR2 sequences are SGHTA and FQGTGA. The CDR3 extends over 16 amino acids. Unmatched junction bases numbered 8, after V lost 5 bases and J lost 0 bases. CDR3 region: CASSPQAGRSTDTQYF. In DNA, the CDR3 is TGTGCCAGCAGCCCACAAGCGGGAAGAAGCACAGATACGCAGTATTTT.

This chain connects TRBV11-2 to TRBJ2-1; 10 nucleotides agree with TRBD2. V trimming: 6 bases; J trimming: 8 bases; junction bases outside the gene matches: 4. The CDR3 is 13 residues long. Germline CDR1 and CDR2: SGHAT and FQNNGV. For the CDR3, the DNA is TGTGCCAGCAGGTCGCTAGCGGGAGATGAGCAGTTCTTC. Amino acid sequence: CASRSLAGDEQFF.

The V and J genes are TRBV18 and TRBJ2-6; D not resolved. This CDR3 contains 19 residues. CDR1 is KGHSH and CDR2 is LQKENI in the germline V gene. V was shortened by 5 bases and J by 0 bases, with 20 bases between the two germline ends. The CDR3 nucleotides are TGTGCCAGCTCATCCATACCAGGTGGAGAAATCTCTGGGGCCAACGTCCTGACTTTC. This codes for CASSSIPGGEISGANVLTF.

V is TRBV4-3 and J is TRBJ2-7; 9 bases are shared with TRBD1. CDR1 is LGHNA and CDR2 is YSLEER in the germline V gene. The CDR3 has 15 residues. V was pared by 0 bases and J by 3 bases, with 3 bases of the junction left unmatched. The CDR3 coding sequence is TGCGCCAGCAGCCAAGACTGGACAGGGGTCTACGAGCAGTACTTC. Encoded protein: CASSQDWTGVYEQYF.

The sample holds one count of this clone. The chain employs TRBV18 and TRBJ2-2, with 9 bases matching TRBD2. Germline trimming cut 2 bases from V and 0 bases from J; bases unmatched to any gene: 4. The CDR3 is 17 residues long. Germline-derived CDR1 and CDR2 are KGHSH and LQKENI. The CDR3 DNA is TGTGCCAGCTCACCAGATAGCGGGAGTGCGAACACCGGGGAGCTGTTTTTT. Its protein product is CASSPDSGSANTGELFF.

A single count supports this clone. Here the CDR3 reads CASSRSGGQETQYF. The CDR3 DNA is TGTGCCAGCTCACGGTCAGGGGGCCAAGAGACCCAGTACTTC. The genes are TRBV18 and TRBJ2-5, with 7 nucleotides matching TRBD1. CDR1 and CDR2 (germline): KGHSH, LQKENI. J gave up 1 base and V 4 bases, and 3 bases lay outside the gene matches. CDR3 length: 14 amino acids.

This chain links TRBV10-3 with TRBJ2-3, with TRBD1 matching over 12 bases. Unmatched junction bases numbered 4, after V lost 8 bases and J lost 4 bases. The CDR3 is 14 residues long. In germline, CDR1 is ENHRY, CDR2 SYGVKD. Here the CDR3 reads CAISRDRGPDTQYF. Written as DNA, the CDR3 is TGTGCCATCTCGCGGGACAGGGGGCCAGATACGCAGTATTTT.

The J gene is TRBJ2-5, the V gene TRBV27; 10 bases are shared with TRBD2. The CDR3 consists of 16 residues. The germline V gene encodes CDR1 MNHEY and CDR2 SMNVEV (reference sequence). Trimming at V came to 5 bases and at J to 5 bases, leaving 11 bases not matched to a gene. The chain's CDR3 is CASSPIAGGEEETQYF. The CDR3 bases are TGTGCCAGCAGTCCCATAGCGGGAGGAGAGGAGGAGACCCAGTACTTC.

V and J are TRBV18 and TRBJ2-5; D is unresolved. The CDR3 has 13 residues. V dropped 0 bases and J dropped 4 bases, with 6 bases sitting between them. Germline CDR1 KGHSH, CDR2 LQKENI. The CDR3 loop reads CASSPPPVETQYF. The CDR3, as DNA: TGTGCCAGCTCACCACCCCCGGTAGAGACCCAGTACTTC.

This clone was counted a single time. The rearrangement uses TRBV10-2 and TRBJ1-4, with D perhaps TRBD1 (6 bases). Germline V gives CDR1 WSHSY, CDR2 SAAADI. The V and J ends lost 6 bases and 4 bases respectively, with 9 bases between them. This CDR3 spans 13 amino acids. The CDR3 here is CASSGQINEKLFF. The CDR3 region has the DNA TGCGCCAGCAGCGGACAGATTAATGAAAAACTGTTTTTT.

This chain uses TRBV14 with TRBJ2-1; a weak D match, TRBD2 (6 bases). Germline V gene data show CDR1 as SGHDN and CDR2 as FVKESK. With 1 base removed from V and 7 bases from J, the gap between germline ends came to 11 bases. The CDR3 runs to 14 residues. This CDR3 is CASSQVGLLNEQFF. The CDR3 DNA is TGTGCCAGCAGCCAAGTGGGACTCCTTAATGAGCAGTTCTTC.

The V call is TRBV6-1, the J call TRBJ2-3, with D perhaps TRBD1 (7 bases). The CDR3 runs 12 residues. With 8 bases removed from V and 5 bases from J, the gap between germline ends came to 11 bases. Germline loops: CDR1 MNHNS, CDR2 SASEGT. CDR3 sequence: CASRQGGDTQYF. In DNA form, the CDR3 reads TGTGCCAGCCGACAGGGAGGAGATACGCAGTATTTT.

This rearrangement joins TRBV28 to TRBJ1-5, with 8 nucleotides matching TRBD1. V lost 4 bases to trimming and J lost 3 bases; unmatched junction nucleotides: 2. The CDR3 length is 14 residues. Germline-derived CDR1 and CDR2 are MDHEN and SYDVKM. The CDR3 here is CASSSDRANQPQHF. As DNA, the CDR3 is TGTGCCAGCAGTTCGGACAGGGCCAATCAGCCCCAGCATTTT.

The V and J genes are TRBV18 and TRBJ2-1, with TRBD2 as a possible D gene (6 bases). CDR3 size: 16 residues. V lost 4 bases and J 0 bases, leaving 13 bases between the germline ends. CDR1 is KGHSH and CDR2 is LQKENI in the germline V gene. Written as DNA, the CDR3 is TGTGCCAGCTCACGCCTCGTCGGGAGCTCCTACAATGAGCAGTTCTTC. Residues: CASSRLVGSSYNEQFF.

The CDR3, as DNA: TGTGCCATCAGGGTAATCCGGGACAACGGGCTGAACACTGAAGCTTTCTTT. This gives the protein CAIRVIRDNGLNTEAFF. V is TRBV10-3 and J is TRBJ1-1; D might be TRBD1 (6 bases). From germline, CDR1 is ENHRY and CDR2 SYGVKD. V lost 6 bases and J lost 0, with 20 bases in between. There are 17 residues in the CDR3.

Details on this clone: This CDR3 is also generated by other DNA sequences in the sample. The CDR3 sequence is CASSQAGDTQYF. CDR3 coding DNA: TGTGCCAGCAGCCAAGCAGGAGATACGCAGTATTTT. The rearrangement links TRBV14 to TRBJ2-3, with unresolved D. Trimming removed 1 base at V and 5 bases at J, with 4 bases between. The CDR3 loop spans 12 amino acids. Per the germline V gene, CDR1 is SGHDN and CDR2 is FVKESK.

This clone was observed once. CDR3 sequence (DNA): TGTGCCAGCAGTTTTGGGGGGAGGCTCCGCATCAATGAGCAGTTCTTC. This sequence encodes CASSFGGRLRINEQFF. V is TRBV28 and J is TRBJ2-1; a weak D match, TRBD2 (6 bases). V was trimmed by 3 bases and J by 6 bases, leaving 18 bases between them. The CDR3 contains 16 residues. Germline V gene sequence: CDR1 MDHEN, CDR2 SYDVKM.

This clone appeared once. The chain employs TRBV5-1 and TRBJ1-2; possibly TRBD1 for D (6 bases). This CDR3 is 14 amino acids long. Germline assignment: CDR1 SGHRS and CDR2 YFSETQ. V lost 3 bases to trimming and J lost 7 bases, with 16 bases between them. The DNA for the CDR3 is TGCGCCAGCAGCTCGGCTGGGGGGCTGGGTGGCTACACCTTC. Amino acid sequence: CASSSAGGLGGYTF.